The 11 T cell receptor beta chains below come from one sample, sequenced in a study of human T cells and chemical hapten exposure (TCRdb year 2021). The sample's time point, from its label and the paper: pre-sensitization, week 0. According to the study, the label for this sample's treatment or condition signals: therapeutic diphenylcyclopropenone sensitization with weekly scalp DPC. To prepare the library, RACE was applied. The sequencing machine was a NextSeq 500. TCRdb handled the public reads itself, with Q25 trimming in fastp and clone calling in MiXCR, and kept productive beta chains. CDR3 protein duplicates are merged, each entry listing the most common genes and DNA. The sample contains under 300,000 distinct CDR3 sequences, almost 8% of them found a single time. The top ten constitute more than 0.95% of the sample. Sequenced here: whole blood, sampled in connection with sensitization to the hapten diphenylcyclopropenone (DPC). Receptors were obtained from a man between 18 and 29 years old with alopecia areata. Some clones in this sample may be carry-over from other donors' samples.

This clonotype was detected many times. CDR3 DNA: TGTGCCAGTAGTATAGGTCTAAACAATGAGCAGTTCTTC. It yields the protein CASSIGLNNEQFF. The chain employs TRBV19 and TRBJ2-1; D is uncertain. V was shortened by 1 base and J by 5 bases, with 6 bases between the two germline ends. From germline, CDR1 is LNHDA and CDR2 SQIVND (reference sequence). CDR3 length: 13 amino acids.

This clonotype was seen more than once but under ten times. The chain has TRBV7-3 and TRBJ2-1, with TRBD2 matching over 7 bases. The CDR3 loop spans 15 amino acids. Germline V gene data show CDR1 as SGHTA and CDR2 as FQGTGA. V dropped 1 base and J dropped 7; count of bases not matched to a gene: 7. DNA for the CDR3: TGTGCCAGCAGCTTAAGCGGGGGACTCTGGAATGAGCAGTTCTTC. Translated, it gives CASSLSGGLWNEQFF.

There are a few counts of this clonotype. V is TRBV19 and J is TRBJ2-7; 7 bases line up with TRBD2. The junction had 10 bases not matched to a gene; V was cut back by 5 bases and J by 3 bases. The CDR3 runs 15 residues. Germline-derived CDR1 and CDR2 are LNHDA and SQIVND (reference sequence). CDR3 in amino acids: CASSLLGGTLYEQYF. CDR3 DNA sequence: TGTGCCAGTAGTCTCCTGGGAGGGACCCTCTACGAGCAGTACTTC.

This clonotype showed up just a few times. The V call is TRBV6-2 or TRBV6-3, the J call TRBJ1-1; TRBD1 is a possible D gene (5 bases). V was cut by 0 bases and J by 4 bases, with 9 bases left in between. The CDR3 runs to 14 residues. Germline V lookup: CDR1 MNHEY, CDR2 SVGEGT. The CDR3 reads CASSYSWGGTEAFF. CDR3 sequence (DNA): TGTGCCAGCAGTTACTCATGGGGCGGCACTGAAGCTTTCTTT.

V and J are TRBV4-2 and TRBJ2-3; D is undetermined. V lost 3 bases, J lost 4 bases, and 5 bases lay in between. Per germline, CDR1 LGHNA and CDR2 YNFKEQ. There are 12 residues in the CDR3. The CDR3 DNA reads as TGTGCCAGCAGCCAGAGTTCAGATACGCAGTATTTT. Translation gives CASSQSSDTQYF.

In this sample, this clonotype turned up a few times. The rearrangement joins TRBV4-1 to TRBJ1-1; 8 bases map to TRBD1. V trimming: 1 base; J trimming: 6 bases; junction bases outside the gene matches: 7. This CDR3 is 15 amino acids long. The V gene's germline CDR1 is MGHRA and CDR2 YSYEKL. Here the CDR3 reads CASSQADRVRSEAFF. As DNA, the CDR3 is TGCGCCAGCAGCCAAGCGGACAGGGTTCGATCTGAAGCTTTCTTT.

The V gene is TRBV4-3, the J gene TRBJ2-2; D is perhaps TRBD2 (5 bases). The CDR3 extends over 16 amino acids. Per the germline V gene, CDR1 is LGHNA and CDR2 is YSLEER. V lost 0 bases to trimming and J lost 0 bases, with 8 bases between them. CDR3 DNA: TGCGCCAGCAGCCAAGAGGAGGCCCCGAACACCGGGGAGCTGTTTTTT. It encodes CASSQEEAPNTGELFF.

In this sample, this clonotype turned up a few times. The chain joins TRBV10-3 to TRBJ2-5, with 7 bases identical to TRBD1. Germline assignment: CDR1 ENHRY and CDR2 SYGVKD. The CDR3 loop spans 12 amino acids. V lost 8 bases to trimming and J lost 2 bases; unmatched junction nucleotides: 2. CDR3 nucleotide sequence: TGTGCCATCCGGGACAGACAAGAGACCCAGTACTTC. This gives the protein CAIRDRQETQYF.

This clonotype has a handful of counts. The chain carries TRBV7-9 and TRBJ1-2, with D unresolved. Looked up from germline, CDR1 is SEHNR and CDR2 is FQNEAQ (reference sequence). V gave up 8 bases and J gave up 2 bases, with 12 bases separating them. The CDR3 consists of 13 residues. The CDR3 sequence: CASHEAGNYGYTF. The CDR3 nucleotides are TGTGCCAGCCATGAAGCAGGAAACTATGGCTACACCTTC.

This clonotype turned up a few times. This chain uses TRBV12-3 or TRBV12-4 with TRBJ2-2; possibly TRBD1 for D (5 bases). The CDR3 runs 14 residues. V was trimmed by 6 bases and J by 0 bases, leaving 8 bases between them. The CDR3 DNA is TGTGCCAGCAGAACAGGACCGAACACCGGGGAGCTGTTTTTT. It specifies CASRTGPNTGELFF.

This clonotype occurred many times. CDR3 region: CSVESRRGGLKLFF. CDR3 in DNA: TGCAGCGTTGAGAGTCGGCGAGGGGGACTAAAACTGTTTTTT. The gene calls are TRBV29-1 and TRBJ1-4, with a possible D match to TRBD1 (6 bases). V dropped 3 bases and J dropped 10 bases, with 18 bases sitting between them. The germline V gene has CDR1 SQVTM and CDR2 ANQGSEA. CDR3 length equals 14 residues.